The clone carrying this T cell receptor (beta chain) was found many times. Its antigen is still unknown. The CDR3 spans 11 residues. Germline CDR1 reads SGHDT; CDR2 reads YYEEEE. V was cut by 1 base and J by 13 bases, with 11 bases left in between. Assembly of TCR beta libraries relied on iRepertoire HTBI primers together with Arm-PCR of CDR3 regions. In TCRdb, the multiplex PCR reads were re-called with MiXCR into one record per CDR3 protein. The sample consists of hundreds of thousands of distinct CDR3 sequences, roughly 15% of them appearing once. These data come from a study of regulatory T cells in long-lasting Graves disease. The time point was: newly diagnosed GD, antithyroid drugs for less than 3 months. Making the TCR library involved RNA that had been extracted from PBMCs. Study observations and caveats: Clonotypes that were public and shared totalled 2,500 to 3,500 in persistent patients versus roughly 1,000 in new patients.

This sample was shared with a second study, whose subject was T cells in Graves' hyperthyroidism and ophthalmopathy. From that second work: Most expanded thyroid clonotypes above 0.001 recurred in blood.

The chain is built from TRBV5-6 and TRBJ1-1; D remains ambiguous. This specimen consisted of peripheral blood mononuclear cells (PBMCs), obtained at new diagnosis, from a patient treated with antithyroid drugs. The TCR originated in a woman aged 35-65 years with Graves disease. The CDR3 region has the DNA TGTGCCAGCAGCTTGTATGAGGTCTATTTCTTT. Amino acids: CASSLYEVYFF.